A selection of T cell receptor beta chains follows, all from one sample in a study of shared clonotypes between healthy human individuals. The protocol was immunoSEQ multiplex PCR, while the TCRdb copy is restricted to in-frame clones and leaves out a portion. Here the sample spans about 2.4 million clones, over 85% being singletons. What was sequenced was naive CD4+ T cells from PBMCs. The receptors derive from a man aged 18 to 29 in good health. Some clones in this sample may be carry-over from other donors' samples. The CDR3 runs from the conserved cysteine through the conserved F or W. The order of the fields is clone size, J gene, D gene, V gene, CDR3 DNA, CDR3 protein. The D gene is left open where the match is weak. Some rows have no size entry. The others give once, few or many, or a class for an expanded clone.

>once|TRBJ2-7|TRBD1|TRBV29-1
TGCAGCGTGAAAACCGGGACAGCAAGCTCCTACGAGCAGTACTTC
CSVKTGTASSYEQYF
>NA|TRBJ2-3|TRBD2|TRBV11-2
TGTGCCAGCAGCTCACCCCTAGCGGGTACTAGCACAGATACGCAGTATTTT
CASSSPLAGTSTDTQYF
>once|TRBJ1-5|TRBD1|TRBV7-2
TGTGCCAGCAGCTTATCCGGGACAGAAGCCAATCAGCCCCAGCATTTT
CASSLSGTEANQPQHF
>NA|TRBJ1-2|TRBD1|TRBV15
TGTGCCACCAGCGGCCAGACAGGGAGCGGTGGCTACACCTTC
CATSGQTGSGGYTF
>NA|TRBJ2-3|NA|TRBV28
TGTGCCAGCAGTTTATGGCACTCGACAAGGTCGAGCACAGATACGCAGTATTTT
CASSLWHSTRSSTDTQYF
>NA|TRBJ2-3|NA|TRBV30
TGTGCCTGGAATCAAGGCAGTAGCACAGATACGCAGTATTTT
CAWNQGSSTDTQYF
>few|TRBJ2-2|NA|TRBV5-1
TGCGCCAGCAGCTTCGGGGCAGGGAACACCGGGGAGCTGTTTTTT
CASSFGAGNTGELFF
>NA|TRBJ2-1|NA|TRBV5-6
TGTGCCAGCAGCTACTTCGGACAGTCGAGCTCCTACAATGAGCAGTTCTTC
CASSYFGQSSSYNEQFF
>NA|TRBJ2-1|NA|TRBV19
TGTGCCAGTAGTGGCACCTTCGTCTATGAGCAGTTCTTC
CASSGTFVYEQFF
>NA|TRBJ1-3|NA|TRBV5-4
TGTGCCAGCAGCTTGGGGCCGGGTAGATCGACTGGAAACACCATATATTTT
CASSLGPGRSTGNTIYF
>NA|TRBJ1-2|NA|TRBV28
TGTGCCAGCAGTTTAGGTTTCGGGGACTATGGCTACACCTTC
CASSLGFGDYGYTF
>NA|TRBJ2-5|TRBD2|TRBV4-2
TGTGCCAGCAGCCGGGGAGGGGCGGAACTCCAAGAGACCCAGTACTTC
CASSRGGAELQETQYF
>NA|TRBJ2-1|NA|TRBV19
TGTGCCAGTAGTAATAGTTTGGTATACAATGATGAGCAGTTCTTC
CASSNSLVYNDEQFF
>NA|TRBJ2-7|TRBD2|TRBV14
TGTGCCAACCCGGAGCTTAGCGGGAGGTCTTACGAGCAGTACTTC
CANPELSGRSYEQYF
>NA|TRBJ2-1|NA|TRBV4-1
TGCGCCAGCAGCCCCCAAGGGGGGCTACAGGGGCGCCCCTACAGGTCCTACAATGAGCAGTTCTTC
CASSPQGGLQGRPYRSYNEQFF
>NA|TRBJ1-4|NA|TRBV28
TGTGCCATCGGGCCGGGCCTCCAAAAACTGTTTTTT
CAIGPGLQKLFF
>NA|TRBJ2-7|NA|TRBV7-9
TGTGCCAGCAGCTTAGGAGGTGGGATACCGACCTACGAGCAGTACTTC
CASSLGGGIPTYEQYF
>NA|TRBJ2-5|NA|TRBV4-1
TGCGCCAGCAGCCAAGGGGTAGCGGCATACCAAGAGACCCAGTACTTC
CASSQGVAAYQETQYF
>NA|TRBJ2-7|NA|TRBV6-5
TGTGCCAGCAGTTACTCTGCAGGGCTGAGCTCCTACGAGCAGTACTTC
CASSYSAGLSSYEQYF
>NA|TRBJ2-1|NA|TRBV14
TGTGCCAGCAGCCCAAGTCTTAGCGGCCCCTACAATGAGCAGTTCTTC
CASSPSLSGPYNEQFF
>NA|TRBJ1-1|NA|TRBV19
TGTGCCAGTAGTATATGGGCGGCAGCATGGAACACTGAAGCTTTCTTT
CASSIWAAAWNTEAFF
>NA|TRBJ1-2|NA|TRBV9
TGTGCCAGCAGCGTAGGAGGGAACAGCGGGTATGGCTACACCTTC
CASSVGGNSGYGYTF
>NA|TRBJ2-3|TRBD2|TRBV29-1
TGCAGCGTACTAGCGGGGGCCACAGATACGCAGTATTTT
CSVLAGATDTQYF
>NA|TRBJ1-1|NA|TRBV7-3
TGTGCCAGCAGCTCCCCGACCCGGGGGGCTTTCTTT
CASSSPTRGAFF
>NA|TRBJ2-1|NA|TRBV7-3
TGTGCCAGCAGCTTAATCCCTGGGAGGTTTGATGAGCAGTTCTTC
CASSLIPGRFDEQFF
>NA|TRBJ2-3|NA|TRBV7-3
TGTGCCAGCAGCCTCCAGGTGTCAGATACGCAGTATTTT
CASSLQVSDTQYF
>NA|TRBJ1-3|NA|TRBV25-1
TGTGCCAGCAGTGACCCAAGGGAAGGGGTAAACACCATATATTTT
CASSDPREGVNTIYF
>NA|TRBJ2-3|TRBD2|TRBV15
TGTGCCACCAGCAGGTTTAGCGGGACAGATACGCAGTATTTT
CATSRFSGTDTQYF
>NA|TRBJ1-1|NA|TRBV4-1
TGCGCCAGCAGCTTCGGAGGGGGGAACACTGAAGCTTTCTTT
CASSFGGGNTEAFF
>NA|TRBJ2-5|NA|TRBV7-2
TGTGCCAGCAGCCCGCGGACCCAAGAGACCCAGTACTTC
CASSPRTQETQYF
>NA|TRBJ2-5|NA|TRBV20-1
TGCAGTGCTATCGGCGAGACCCAGTACTTC
CSAIGETQYF
>NA|TRBJ2-2|TRBD1|TRBV19
TGTGCCAGTAACTTCAGGGGGCGCGATGCCGGGGAGCTGTTTTTT
CASNFRGRDAGELFF
>NA|TRBJ2-2|TRBD1|TRBV11-3
TGTGCCAGCAGCCTTGACAGGGACACCGGGGAGCTGTTTTTT
CASSLDRDTGELFF
>NA|TRBJ2-7|NA|TRBV4-2
TGTACCAGCAGCCAAGAATATAAGCGGAGGGGCTACGAGCAGTACTTC
CTSSQEYKRRGYEQYF
>NA|TRBJ1-5|TRBD1|TRBV4-1
TGCGCCAGCAGCCCCCGGGTTTTGGGACAGCCTAGCAATCAGCCCCAGCATTTT
CASSPRVLGQPSNQPQHF
>NA|TRBJ1-3|NA|TRBV5-1
TGCGCCAGCAGCTTGGGTGGGAACGGAAACACCATATATTTT
CASSLGGNGNTIYF
>NA|TRBJ2-1|NA|TRBV10-1
TGCGCCAGCAGTGAGTCCCACAATGAGCAGTTCTTC
CASSESHNEQFF
>NA|TRBJ2-1|TRBD2|TRBV4-1
TGCGCCAGCAGCCAAGGAATAGCGGGAGGGCTCAATGAGCAGTTCTTC
CASSQGIAGGLNEQFF
>once|TRBJ2-1|TRBD2|TRBV28
TGTGCCAGCACTAGCGGGACGGGGGAGCAGTTCTTC
CASTSGTGEQFF
>few|TRBJ1-1|NA|TRBV7-3
TGTGCCAGCAGCTTACTCGGTTTCGCTGAAGCTTTCTTT
CASSLLGFAEAFF
>few|TRBJ1-4|NA|TRBV28
TGTGCCAGCAGTTACGGGACCGGGGGACGATATAGTGAAAAACTGTTTTTT
CASSYGTGGRYSEKLFF
>NA|TRBJ2-5|TRBD1|TRBV7-7
TGTGCCAGCAGCCAAGGGACAGGACCCCAAGAGACCCAGTACTTC
CASSQGTGPQETQYF
>NA|TRBJ2-3|NA|TRBV5-1
TGCGCCAGCAGCTTGCCTAGGACCGGGGCCAGCACAGATACGCAGTATTTT
CASSLPRTGASTDTQYF
>NA|TRBJ2-2|TRBD2|TRBV5-4
TGTGCCAGCAGCCCCTCCGGGACTAGCGGGTCGACCGGGGAGCTGTTTTTT
CASSPSGTSGSTGELFF
>once|TRBJ2-1|NA|TRBV5-1
TGCGCCAGCAGCACCATTACTCCACAGGGAGGGGAGCAGTTCTTC
CASSTITPQGGEQFF
>once|TRBJ2-7|NA|TRBV7-5
TGTGTCAGAAGCTTAGGATCGGGCGGGGGGGCAATTAGGTCGGACGAGCAGTACTTC
CVRSLGSGGGAIRSDEQYF
>once|TRBJ1-2|NA|TRBV15
TGTGCCACCAGCAGAGATGGGGGATCGCTGGGAGGCTACACCTTC
CATSRDGGSLGGYTF
>NA|TRBJ2-1|TRBD1|TRBV29-1
TGCAGCGGTCGACAGGGCCCTCGGAGGAATGAGCAGTTCTTC
CSGRQGPRRNEQFF
>NA|TRBJ2-5|TRBD2|TRBV18
TGTGCCAGCTCACCGCAGACTAGCGGCCAAGAGACCCAGTACTTC
CASSPQTSGQETQYF
>NA|TRBJ2-1|TRBD2|TRBV25-1
TGTGCCAGCAGTGAATTAGCGGCTAGCGGGACGTACAATGAGCAGTTCTTC
CASSELAASGTYNEQFF
>NA|TRBJ2-2|NA|TRBV7-3
TGTGCCAGCAGCTTCTCCCCCGGGGAGCTGTTTTTT
CASSFSPGELFF
>NA|TRBJ1-1|NA|TRBV5-1
TGCGCCAGCAGCTTGGATCGACGGCCACCTAACACTGAAGCTTTCTTT
CASSLDRRPPNTEAFF
>NA|TRBJ1-5|NA|TRBV15
TGTGCCACCAGCAGAGACCTTCAGCCCCAGCATTTT
CATSRDLQPQHF
>NA|TRBJ2-5|TRBD2|TRBV5-1
TGCGCCAGCCGGACTAGCGGGAGGTTCCAAGAGACCCAGTACTTC
CASRTSGRFQETQYF
>NA|TRBJ2-2|NA|TRBV6-6
TGTGCCAGCAGTTTGGATTTTGCCGGGGAGCTGTTTTTT
CASSLDFAGELFF
>NA|TRBJ2-6|NA|TRBV7-6
TGTGCCAGCAGCCCCATGCCGAACTCTGGGGCCAACGTCCTGACTTTC
CASSPMPNSGANVLTF
>NA|TRBJ1-1|NA|TRBV4-3
TGCGCCAGCAGCTTGCGCGCGGGACGGGAAGCTTTCTTT
CASSLRAGREAFF
>NA|TRBJ2-7|NA|TRBV5-1
TGCGCCAGCAGCCTTTCGTCCGGGGACGACGAGCAGTACTTC
CASSLSSGDDEQYF
>NA|TRBJ2-6|NA|TRBV28
TGTGCCAGCAGTATCCAAGGTTCCTTCTCTGGGGCCAACGTCCTGACTTTC
CASSIQGSFSGANVLTF